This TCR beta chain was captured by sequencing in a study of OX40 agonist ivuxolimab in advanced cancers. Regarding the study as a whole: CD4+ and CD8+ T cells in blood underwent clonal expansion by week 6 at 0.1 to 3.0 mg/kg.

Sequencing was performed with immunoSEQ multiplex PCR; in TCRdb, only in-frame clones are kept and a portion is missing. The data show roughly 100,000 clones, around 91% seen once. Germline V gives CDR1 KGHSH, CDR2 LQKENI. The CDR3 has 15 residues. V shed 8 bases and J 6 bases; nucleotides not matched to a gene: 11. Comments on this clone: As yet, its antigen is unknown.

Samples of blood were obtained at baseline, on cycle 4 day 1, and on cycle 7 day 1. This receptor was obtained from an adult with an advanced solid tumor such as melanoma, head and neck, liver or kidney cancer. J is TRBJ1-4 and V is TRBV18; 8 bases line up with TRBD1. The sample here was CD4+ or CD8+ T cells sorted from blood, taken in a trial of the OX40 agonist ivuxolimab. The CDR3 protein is CASPLRTGLDEKLFF. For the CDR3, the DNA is TGTGCCAGCCCACTAAGGACAGGGTTAGATGAAAAACTGTTTTTT.